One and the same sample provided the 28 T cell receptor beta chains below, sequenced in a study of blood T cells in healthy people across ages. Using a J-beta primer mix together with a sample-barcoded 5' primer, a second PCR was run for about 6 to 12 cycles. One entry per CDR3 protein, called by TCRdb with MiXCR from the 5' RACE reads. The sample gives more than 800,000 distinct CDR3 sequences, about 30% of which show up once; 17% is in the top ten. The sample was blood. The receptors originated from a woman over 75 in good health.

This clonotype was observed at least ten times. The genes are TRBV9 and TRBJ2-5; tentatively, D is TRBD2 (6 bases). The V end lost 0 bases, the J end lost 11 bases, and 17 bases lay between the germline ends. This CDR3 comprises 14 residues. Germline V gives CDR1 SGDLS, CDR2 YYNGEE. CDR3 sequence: CASSVAEGSGEQYF. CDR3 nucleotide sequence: TGTGCCAGCAGCGTAGCTGAGGGATCGGGGGAGCAGTACTTC. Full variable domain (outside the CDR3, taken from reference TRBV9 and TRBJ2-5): DSGVTQTPKHLITATGQRVTLRCSPRSGDLSVYWYQQSLDQGLQFLIQYYNGEERAKGNILERFSAQQFPDLHSELNLSSLELGDSALYFCASSVAEGSGEQYFGPGTRLLVL.

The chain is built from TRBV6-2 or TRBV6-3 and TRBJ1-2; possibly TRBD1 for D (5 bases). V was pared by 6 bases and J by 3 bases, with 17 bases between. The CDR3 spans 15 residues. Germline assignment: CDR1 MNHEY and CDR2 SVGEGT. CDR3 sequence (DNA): TGTGCCAGCAGGTCCGGGATGGCGGGGGACTATGGCTACACCTTC. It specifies CASRSGMAGDYGYTF.

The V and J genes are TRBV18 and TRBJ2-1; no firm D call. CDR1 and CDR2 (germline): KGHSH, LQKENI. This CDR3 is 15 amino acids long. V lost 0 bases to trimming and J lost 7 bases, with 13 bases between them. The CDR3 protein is CASSPPWRPWNEQFF. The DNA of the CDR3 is TGTGCCAGCTCACCACCGTGGCGGCCCTGGAATGAGCAGTTCTTC. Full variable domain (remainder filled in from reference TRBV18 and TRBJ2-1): NAGVMQNPRHLVRRRGQEARLRCSPMKGHSHVYWYRQLPEEGLKFMVYLQKENIIDESGMPKERFSAEFPKEGPSILRIQQVVRGDSAAYFCASSPPWRPWNEQFFGPGTRLTVL.

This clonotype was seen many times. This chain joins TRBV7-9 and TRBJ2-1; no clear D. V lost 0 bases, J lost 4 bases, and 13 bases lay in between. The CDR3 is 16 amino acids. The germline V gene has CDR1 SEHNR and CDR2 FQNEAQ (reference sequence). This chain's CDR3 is CASSLALVPPYNEQFF. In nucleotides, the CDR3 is TGTGCCAGCAGCTTAGCTCTGGTGCCCCCTTACAATGAGCAGTTCTTC.

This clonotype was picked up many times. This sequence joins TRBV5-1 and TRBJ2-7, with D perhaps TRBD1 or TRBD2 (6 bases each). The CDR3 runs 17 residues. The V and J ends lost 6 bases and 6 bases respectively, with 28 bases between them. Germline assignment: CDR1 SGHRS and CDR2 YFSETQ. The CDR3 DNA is TGCGCCAGCAAGGCCAGGGGAGGACTCAATTCTGTGGGCGAGCAGTACTTC. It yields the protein CASKARGGLNSVGEQYF. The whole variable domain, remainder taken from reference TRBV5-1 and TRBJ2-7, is KAGVTQTPRYLIKTRGQQVTLSCSPISGHRSVSWYQQTPGQGLQFLFEYFSETQRNKGNFPGRFSGRQFSNSRSEMNVSTLELGDSALYLCASKARGGLNSVGEQYFGPGTRLTVT.

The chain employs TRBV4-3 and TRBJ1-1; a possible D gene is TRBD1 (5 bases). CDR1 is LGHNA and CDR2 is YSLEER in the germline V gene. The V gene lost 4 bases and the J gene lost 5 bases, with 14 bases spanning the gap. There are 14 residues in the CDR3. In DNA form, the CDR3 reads TGCGCCAGCAGCCCGTTGGGGGGTGGGACTGAAGCTTTCTTT. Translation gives CASSPLGGGTEAFF.

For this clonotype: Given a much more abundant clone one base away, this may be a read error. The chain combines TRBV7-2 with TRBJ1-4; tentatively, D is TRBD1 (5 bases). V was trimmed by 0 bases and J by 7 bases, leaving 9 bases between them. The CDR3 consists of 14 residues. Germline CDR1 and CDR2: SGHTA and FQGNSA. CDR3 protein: CASSLAQGCEKLFF. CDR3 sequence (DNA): TGTGCCAGCAGCTTAGCCCAGGGATGTGAAAAACTGTTTTTT.

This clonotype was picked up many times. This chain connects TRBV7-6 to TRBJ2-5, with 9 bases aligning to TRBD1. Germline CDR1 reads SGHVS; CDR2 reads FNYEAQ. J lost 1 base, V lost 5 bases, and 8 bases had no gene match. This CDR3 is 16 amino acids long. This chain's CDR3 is CASSQLGTGIQETQYF. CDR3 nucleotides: TGTGCCAGCAGCCAATTGGGGACAGGGATCCAAGAGACCCAGTACTTC.

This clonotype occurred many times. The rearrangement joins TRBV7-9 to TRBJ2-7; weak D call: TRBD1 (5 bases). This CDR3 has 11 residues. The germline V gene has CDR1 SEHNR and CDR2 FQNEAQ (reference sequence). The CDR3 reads CDLDRDYEQYF. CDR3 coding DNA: TGTGACCTAGACAGAGACTACGAGCAGTACTTC.

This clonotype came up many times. The CDR3 DNA sequence: TGTGCCAGCAGTTTAGCGGGCCGGGCATATGAGACCCAGTACTTC. Protein sequence: CASSLAGRAYETQYF. The chain has TRBV6-2 or TRBV6-3 and TRBJ2-5; the match to TRBD2 covers 7 bases. J lost 5 bases, V lost 4 bases, and 10 bases had no gene match. This CDR3 has 15 amino acids. From germline, CDR1 is MNHEY and CDR2 SVGEGT.

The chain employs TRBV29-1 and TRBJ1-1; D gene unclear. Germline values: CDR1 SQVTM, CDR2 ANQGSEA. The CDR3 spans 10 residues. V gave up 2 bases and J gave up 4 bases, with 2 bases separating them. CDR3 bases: TGCAGCGTTGAAATCACTGAAGCTTTCTTT. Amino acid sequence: CSVEITEAFF.

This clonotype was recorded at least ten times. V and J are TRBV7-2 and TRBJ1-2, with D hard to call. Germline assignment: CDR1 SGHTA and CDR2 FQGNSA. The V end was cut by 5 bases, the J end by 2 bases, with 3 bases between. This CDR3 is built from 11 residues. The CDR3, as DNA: TGTGCCAGCAGCCAGAACTATGGCTACACCTTC. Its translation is CASSQNYGYTF.

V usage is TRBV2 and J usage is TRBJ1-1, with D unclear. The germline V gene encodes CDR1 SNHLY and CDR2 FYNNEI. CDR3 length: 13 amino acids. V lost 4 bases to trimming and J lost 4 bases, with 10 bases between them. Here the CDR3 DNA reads TGTGCCAGCAGTGGCGTCATATCCACTGAAGCTTTCTTT. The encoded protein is CASSGVISTEAFF.

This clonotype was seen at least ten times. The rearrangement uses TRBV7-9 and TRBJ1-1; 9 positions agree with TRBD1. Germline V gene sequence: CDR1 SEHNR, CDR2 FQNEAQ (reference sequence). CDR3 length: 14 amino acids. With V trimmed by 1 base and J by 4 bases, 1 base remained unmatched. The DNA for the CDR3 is TGTGCCAGCAGCTTAGGGACAGGGGCCACTGAAGCTTTCTTT. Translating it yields CASSLGTGATEAFF.

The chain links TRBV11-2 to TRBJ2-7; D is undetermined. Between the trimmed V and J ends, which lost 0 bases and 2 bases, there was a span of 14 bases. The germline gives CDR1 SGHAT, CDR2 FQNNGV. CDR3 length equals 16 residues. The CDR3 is CASSLDLGRIPYEQYF. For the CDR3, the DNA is TGTGCCAGCAGCTTAGATCTAGGAAGAATACCCTACGAGCAGTACTTC.

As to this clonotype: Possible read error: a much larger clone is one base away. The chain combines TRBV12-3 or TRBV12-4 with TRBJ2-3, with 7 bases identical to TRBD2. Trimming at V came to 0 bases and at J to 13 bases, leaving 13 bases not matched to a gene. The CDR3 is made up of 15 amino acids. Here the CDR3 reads CASSLAGGSADAEYF. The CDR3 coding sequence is TGTGCCAGCAGTTTAGCGGGGGGGAGCGCAGATGCGGAGTATTTT.

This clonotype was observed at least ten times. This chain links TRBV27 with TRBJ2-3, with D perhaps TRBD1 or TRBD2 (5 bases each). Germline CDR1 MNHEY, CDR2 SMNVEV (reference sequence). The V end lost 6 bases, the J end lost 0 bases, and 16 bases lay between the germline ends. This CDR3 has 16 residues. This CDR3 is CASRLFPGPSTDTQYF. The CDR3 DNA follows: TGTGCCAGCAGACTTTTTCCGGGACCTAGCACAGATACGCAGTATTTT.

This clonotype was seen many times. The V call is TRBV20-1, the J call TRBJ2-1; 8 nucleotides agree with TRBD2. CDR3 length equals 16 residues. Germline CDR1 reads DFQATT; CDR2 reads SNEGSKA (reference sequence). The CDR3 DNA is TGCAGCGGACTAAACCGGGGGGGAAACAGGGCTGATGAGCAGTTCTTC. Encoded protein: CSGLNRGGNRADEQFF.

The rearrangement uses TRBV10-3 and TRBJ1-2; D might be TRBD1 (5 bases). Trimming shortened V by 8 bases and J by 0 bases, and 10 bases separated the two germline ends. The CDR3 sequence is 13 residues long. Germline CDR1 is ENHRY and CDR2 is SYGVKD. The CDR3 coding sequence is TGTGCCATCGGGACGGCCACTAACTATGGCTACACCTTC. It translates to CAIGTATNYGYTF.

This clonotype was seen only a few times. As DNA, the CDR3 is TGTGCCAGCAGTGCCCAATGGGGGGCTGAAGCTTTCTTT. Translation: CASSAQWGAEAFF. The chain recombines TRBV2 with TRBJ1-1; the D gene is possibly TRBD1 (5 bases). Germline V CDR1 and CDR2: SNHLY, FYNNEI. Trimming took off 4 bases at V and 6 bases at J, with 12 bases between the two ends. This CDR3 is built from 13 residues.

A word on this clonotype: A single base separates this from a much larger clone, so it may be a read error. The CDR3 bases are TGTGCCAGCAGCTTGGAACGAGGGGGAGGCGAGCAGTTCTTC. Translating gives CASSLERGGGEQFF. The chain uses TRBV7-9 and TRBJ2-1, with D perhaps given as TRBD1 or TRBD2 (6 bases each). The CDR3 is 14 residues long. With 3 bases removed from V and 10 bases from J, the gap between germline ends came to 16 bases. The germline V gene encodes CDR1 SEHNR and CDR2 FQNEAQ (reference sequence). The full variable domain, rest sourced from reference TRBV7-9 and TRBJ2-1, is DTGVSQNPRHKITKRGQNVTFRCDPISEHNRLYWYRQTLGQGPEFLTYFQNEAQLEKSRLLSDRFSAERPKGSFSTLEIQRTEQGDSAMYLCASSLERGGGEQFFGPGTRLTVL.

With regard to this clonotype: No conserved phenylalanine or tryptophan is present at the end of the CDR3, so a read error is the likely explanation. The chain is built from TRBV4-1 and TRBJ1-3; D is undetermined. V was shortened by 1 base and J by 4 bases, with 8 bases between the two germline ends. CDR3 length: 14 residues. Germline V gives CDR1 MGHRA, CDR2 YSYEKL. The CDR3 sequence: CASSQGSSGNTIYL. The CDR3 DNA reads TGCGCCAGCAGCCAAGGGAGTAGCGGAAACACCATATATCTT.

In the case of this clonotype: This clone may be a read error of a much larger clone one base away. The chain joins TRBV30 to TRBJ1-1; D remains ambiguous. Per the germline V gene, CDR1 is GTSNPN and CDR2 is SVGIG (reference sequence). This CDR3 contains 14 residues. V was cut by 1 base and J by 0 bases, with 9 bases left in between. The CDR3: CAWSGRVVNTEAFF. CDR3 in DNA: TGTGCCTGGAGTGGAAGGGTCGTGAACACTGAAGCTTTCTTT.

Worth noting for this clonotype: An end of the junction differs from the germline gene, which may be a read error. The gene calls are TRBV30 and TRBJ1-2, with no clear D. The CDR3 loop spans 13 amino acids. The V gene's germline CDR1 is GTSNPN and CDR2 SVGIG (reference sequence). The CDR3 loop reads CAWSVLQLYGYIF. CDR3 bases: TGTGCCTGGAGTGTATTACAGCTTTATGGCTACATCTTC.

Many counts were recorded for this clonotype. The CDR3 loop reads CASSFQGGSYEQYF. The CDR3 DNA reads as TGTGCCAGCAGCTTCCAGGGGGGCTCCTACGAGCAGTACTTC. The V and J genes are TRBV7-2 and TRBJ2-7; TRBD1 might be the D (7 bases). V dropped 3 bases and J dropped 0 bases, with 9 bases sitting between them. Germline V lookup: CDR1 SGHTA, CDR2 FQGNSA. CDR3 length equals 14 residues.

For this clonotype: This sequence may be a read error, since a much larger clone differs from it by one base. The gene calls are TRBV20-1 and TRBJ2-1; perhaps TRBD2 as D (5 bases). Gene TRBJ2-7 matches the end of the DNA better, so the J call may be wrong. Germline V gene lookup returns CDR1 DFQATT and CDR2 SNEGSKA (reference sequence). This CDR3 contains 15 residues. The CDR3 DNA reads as TGCAGTGTCATGAAGGCTCGCGGGTCCTACAATGAGCAGTACTTC. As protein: CSVMKARGSYNEQYF.

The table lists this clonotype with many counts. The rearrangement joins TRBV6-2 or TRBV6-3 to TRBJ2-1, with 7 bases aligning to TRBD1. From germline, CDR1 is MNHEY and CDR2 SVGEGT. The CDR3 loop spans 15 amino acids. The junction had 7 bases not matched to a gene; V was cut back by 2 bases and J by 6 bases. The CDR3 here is CASSYASRQGNEQFF. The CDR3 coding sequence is TGTGCCAGCAGTTACGCCTCCAGACAGGGCAATGAGCAGTTCTTC.

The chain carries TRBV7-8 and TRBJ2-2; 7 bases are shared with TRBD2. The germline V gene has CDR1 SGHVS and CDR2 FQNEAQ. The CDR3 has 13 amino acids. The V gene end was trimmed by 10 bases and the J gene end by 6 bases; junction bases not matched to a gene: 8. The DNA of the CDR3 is TGTGCCAATTCGCGGGGGTCCCCCGGGGAGCTGTTTTTT. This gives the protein CANSRGSPGELFF. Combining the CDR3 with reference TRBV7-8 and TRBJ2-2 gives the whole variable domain GAGVSQSPRYKVAKRGQDVALRCDPISGHVSLFWYQQALGQGPEFLTYFQNEAQLDKSGLPSDRFFAERPEGSVSTLKIQRTQQEDSAVYLCANSRGSPGELFFGEGSRLTVL.